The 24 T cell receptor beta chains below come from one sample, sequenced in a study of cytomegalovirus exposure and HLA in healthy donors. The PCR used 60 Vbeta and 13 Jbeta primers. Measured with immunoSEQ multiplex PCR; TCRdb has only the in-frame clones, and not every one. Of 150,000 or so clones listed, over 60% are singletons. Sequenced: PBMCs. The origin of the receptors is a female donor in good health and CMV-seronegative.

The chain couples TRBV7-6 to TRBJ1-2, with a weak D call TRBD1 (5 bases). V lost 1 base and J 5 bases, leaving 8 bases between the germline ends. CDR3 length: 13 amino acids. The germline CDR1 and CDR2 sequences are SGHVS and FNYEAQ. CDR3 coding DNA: TGTGCCAGCAGCTTAGGGGACTATTATGGCTACACCTTC. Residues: CASSLGDYYGYTF.

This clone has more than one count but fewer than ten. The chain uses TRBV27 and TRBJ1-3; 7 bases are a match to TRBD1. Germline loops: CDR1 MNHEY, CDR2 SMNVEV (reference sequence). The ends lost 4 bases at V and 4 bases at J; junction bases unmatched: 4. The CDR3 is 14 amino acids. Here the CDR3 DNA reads TGTGCCAGCAGTTGGAGGGGGCGCGGAAACACCATATATTTT. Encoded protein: CASSWRGRGNTIYF.

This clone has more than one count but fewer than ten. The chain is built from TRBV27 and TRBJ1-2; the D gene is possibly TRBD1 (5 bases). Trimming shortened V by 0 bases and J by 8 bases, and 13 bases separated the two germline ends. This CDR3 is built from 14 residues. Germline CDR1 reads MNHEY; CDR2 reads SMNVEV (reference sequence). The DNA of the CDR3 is TGTGCCAGCAGTTTATCCACAGGCCAGTGGGGCTACACCTTC. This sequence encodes CASSLSTGQWGYTF.

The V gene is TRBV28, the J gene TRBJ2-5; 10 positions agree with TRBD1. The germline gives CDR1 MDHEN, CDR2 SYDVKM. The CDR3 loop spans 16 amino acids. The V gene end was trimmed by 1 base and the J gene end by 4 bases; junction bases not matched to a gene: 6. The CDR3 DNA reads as TGTGCCAGCAGTTTATTGACAGGGGGCATTGGAGAGACCCAGTACTTC. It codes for CASSLLTGGIGETQYF.

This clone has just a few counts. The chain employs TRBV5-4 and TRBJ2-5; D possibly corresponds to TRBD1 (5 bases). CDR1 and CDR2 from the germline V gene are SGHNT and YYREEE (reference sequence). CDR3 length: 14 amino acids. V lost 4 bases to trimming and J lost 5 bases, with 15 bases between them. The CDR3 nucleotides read TGTGCCAGCAGCCCAAGTCCAGGGCAGGAGACCCAGTACTTC. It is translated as CASSPSPGQETQYF.

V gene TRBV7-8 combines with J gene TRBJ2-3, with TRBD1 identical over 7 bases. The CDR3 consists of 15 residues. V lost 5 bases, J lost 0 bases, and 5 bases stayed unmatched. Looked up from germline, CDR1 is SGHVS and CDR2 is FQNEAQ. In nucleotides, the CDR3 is TGTGCCAGCAGCGCCCGACAGGGTAGCACAGATACGCAGTATTTT. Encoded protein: CASSARQGSTDTQYF.

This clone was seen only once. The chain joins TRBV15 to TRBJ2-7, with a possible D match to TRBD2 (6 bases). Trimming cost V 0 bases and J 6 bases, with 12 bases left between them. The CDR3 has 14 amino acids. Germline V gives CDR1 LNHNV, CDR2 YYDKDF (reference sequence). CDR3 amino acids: CATSRDLRGCEQYF. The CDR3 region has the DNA TGTGCCACCAGCAGAGATCTACGGGGGTGCGAGCAGTACTTC.

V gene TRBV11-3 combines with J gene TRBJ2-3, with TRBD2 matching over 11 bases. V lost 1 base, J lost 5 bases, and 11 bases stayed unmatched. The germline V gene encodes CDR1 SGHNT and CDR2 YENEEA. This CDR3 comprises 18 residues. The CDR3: CASSLGPLTSGSIDTQYF. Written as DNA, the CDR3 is TGTGCCAGCAGCTTAGGCCCCCTTACTAGCGGGAGTATAGATACGCAGTATTTT. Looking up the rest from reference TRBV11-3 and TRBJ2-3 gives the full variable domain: EAGVVQSPRYKIIEKKQPVAFWCNPISGHNTLYWYLQNLGQGPELLIRYENEEAVDDSQLPKDRFSAERLKGVDSTLKIQPAELGDSAVYLCASSLGPLTSGSIDTQYFGPGTRLTVL.

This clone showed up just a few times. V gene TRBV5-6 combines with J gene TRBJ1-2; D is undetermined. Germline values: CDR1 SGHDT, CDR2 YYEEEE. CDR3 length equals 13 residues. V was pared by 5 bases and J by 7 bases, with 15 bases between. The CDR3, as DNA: TGTGCCAGCAGTACTAACCTGGTTGCTGGCTACACCTTC. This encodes CASSTNLVAGYTF.

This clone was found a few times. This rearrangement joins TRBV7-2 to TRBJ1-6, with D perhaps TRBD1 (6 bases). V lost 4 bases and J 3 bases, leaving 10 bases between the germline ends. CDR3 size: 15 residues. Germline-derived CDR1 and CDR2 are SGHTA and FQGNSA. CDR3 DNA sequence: TGTGCCAGCAGCTCTACAGGGATCTATAATTCACCCCTCCACTTT. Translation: CASSSTGIYNSPLHF.

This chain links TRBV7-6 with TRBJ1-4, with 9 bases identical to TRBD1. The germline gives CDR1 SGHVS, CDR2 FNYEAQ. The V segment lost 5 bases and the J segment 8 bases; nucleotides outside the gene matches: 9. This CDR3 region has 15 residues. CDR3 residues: CASSRTRTGAEKLFF. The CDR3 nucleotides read TGTGCCAGCAGCCGCACAAGGACAGGGGCGGAAAAACTGTTTTTT.

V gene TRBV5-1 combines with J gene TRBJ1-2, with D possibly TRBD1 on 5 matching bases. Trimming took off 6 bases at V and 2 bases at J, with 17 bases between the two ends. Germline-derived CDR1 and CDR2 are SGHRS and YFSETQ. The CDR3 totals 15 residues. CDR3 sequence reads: CASTFGHTDNYGYTF. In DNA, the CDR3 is TGCGCCAGCACCTTCGGACACACGGACAACTATGGCTACACCTTC. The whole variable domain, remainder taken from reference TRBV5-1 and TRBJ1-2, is KAGVTQTPRYLIKTRGQQVTLSCSPISGHRSVSWYQQTPGQGLQFLFEYFSETQRNKGNFPGRFSGRQFSNSRSEMNVSTLELGDSALYLCASTFGHTDNYGYTFGSGTRLTVV.

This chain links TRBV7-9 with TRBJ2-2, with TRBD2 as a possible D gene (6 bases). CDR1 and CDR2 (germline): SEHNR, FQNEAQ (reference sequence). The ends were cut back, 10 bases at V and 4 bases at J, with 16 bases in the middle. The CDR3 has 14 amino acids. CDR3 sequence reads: CATRGSGVTGELFF. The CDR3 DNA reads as TGTGCCACCCGCGGTAGCGGAGTCACCGGGGAGCTGTTTTTT.

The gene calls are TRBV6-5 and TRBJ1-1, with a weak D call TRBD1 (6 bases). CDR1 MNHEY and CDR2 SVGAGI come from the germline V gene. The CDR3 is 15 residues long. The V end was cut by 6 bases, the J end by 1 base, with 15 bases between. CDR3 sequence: CASSRLSTGNTEAFF. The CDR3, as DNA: TGTGCCAGCAGCAGATTATCGACAGGGAACACTGAAGCTTTCTTT.

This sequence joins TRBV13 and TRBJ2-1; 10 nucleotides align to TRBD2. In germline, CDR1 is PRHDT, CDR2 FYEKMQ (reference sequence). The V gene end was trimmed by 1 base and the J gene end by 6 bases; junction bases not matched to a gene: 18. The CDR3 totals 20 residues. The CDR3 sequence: CASSLDAWGSGRPPGNEQFF. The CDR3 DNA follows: TGTGCCAGCAGCTTAGATGCGTGGGGTAGCGGGAGGCCCCCTGGCAATGAGCAGTTCTTC. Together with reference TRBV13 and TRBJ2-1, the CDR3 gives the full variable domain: AAGVIQSPRHLIKEKRETATLKCYPIPRHDTVYWYQQGPGQDPQFLISFYEKMQSDKGSIPDRFSAQQFSDYHSELNMSSLELGDSALYFCASSLDAWGSGRPPGNEQFFGPGTRLTVL.

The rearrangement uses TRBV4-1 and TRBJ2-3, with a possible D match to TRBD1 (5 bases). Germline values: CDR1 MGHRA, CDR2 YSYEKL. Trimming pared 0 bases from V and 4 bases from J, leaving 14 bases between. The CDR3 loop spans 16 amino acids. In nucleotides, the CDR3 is TGCGCCAGCAGCCAAGATCCAGGGTCAAGGTCAGATACGCAGTATTTT. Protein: CASSQDPGSRSDTQYF.

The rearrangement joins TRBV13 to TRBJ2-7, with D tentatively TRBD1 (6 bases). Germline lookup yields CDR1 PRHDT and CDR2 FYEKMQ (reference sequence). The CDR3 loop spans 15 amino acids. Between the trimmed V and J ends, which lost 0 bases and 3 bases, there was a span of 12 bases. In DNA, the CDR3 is TGTGCCAGCAGCTTAGGGGGGGCCCGCCTCTACGAGCAGTACTTC. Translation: CASSLGGARLYEQYF.

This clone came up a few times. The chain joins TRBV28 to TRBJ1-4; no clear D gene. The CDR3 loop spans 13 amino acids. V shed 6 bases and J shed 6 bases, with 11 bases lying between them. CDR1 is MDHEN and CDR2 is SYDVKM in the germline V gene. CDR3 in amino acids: CASSLVHDEKLFF. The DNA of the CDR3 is TGTGCCAGCAGCCTAGTACACGATGAAAAACTGTTTTTT.

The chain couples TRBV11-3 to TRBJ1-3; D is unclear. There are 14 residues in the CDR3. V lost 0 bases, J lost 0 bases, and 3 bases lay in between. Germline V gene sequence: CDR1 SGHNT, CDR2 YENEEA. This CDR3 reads CASSLDLSGNTIYF. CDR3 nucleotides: TGTGCCAGCAGCTTAGACCTCTCTGGAAACACCATATATTTT.

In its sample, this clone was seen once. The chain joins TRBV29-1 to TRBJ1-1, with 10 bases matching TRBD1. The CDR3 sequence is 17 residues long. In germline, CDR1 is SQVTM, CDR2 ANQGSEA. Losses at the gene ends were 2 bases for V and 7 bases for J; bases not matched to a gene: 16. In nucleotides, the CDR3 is TGCAGCGTTGAAATCCCGAAGGACAGGGGGAGGGATAATGAAGCTTTCTTT. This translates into CSVEIPKDRGRDNEAFF.

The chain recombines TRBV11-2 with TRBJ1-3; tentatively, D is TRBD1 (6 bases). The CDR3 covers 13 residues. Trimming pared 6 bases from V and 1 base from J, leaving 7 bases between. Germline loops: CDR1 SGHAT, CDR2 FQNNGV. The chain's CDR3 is CASRQGSGNTIYF. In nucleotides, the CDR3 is TGTGCCAGCAGACAGGGTTCTGGAAACACCATATATTTT.

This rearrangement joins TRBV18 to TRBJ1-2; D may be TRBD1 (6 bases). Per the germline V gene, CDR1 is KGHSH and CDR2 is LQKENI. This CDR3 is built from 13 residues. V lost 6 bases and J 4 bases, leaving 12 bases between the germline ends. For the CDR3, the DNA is TGTGCCAGCTCGCCCACAGGGATCTATGGCTACACCTTC. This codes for CASSPTGIYGYTF.

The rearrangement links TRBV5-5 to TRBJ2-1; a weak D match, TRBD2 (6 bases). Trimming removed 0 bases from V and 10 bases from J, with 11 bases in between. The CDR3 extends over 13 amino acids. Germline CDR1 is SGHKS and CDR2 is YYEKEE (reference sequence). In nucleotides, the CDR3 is TGTGCCAGCAGCTTGGCCGGCGGGAACGAGCAGTTCTTC. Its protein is CASSLAGGNEQFF.

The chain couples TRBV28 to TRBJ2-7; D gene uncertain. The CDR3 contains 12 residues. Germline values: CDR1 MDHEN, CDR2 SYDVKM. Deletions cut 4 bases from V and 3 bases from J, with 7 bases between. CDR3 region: CASSSVYYEQYF. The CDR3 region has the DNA TGTGCCAGCAGTTCCGTTTACTACGAGCAGTACTTC.